Sequencing of this T cell receptor beta chain was carried out in a study of blood T cell repertoires in COVID-19. For the study at large: Samples came from the United States, Italy and Spain, spanning acute and convalescent COVID-19. Sources were T cells, B-cell-depleted T cells, or PBMCs; the material itself was cDNA or gDNA.

Trimming removed 0 bases at V and 5 bases at J, with 13 bases between. The germline gives CDR1 MNHNY, CDR2 SVGAGI (reference sequence). This CDR3 comprises 16 residues. As processed by the authors: Estimates of nucleated cell counts were drawn from the amplification of reference gene primers. This table comes from immunoSEQ multiplex PCR, and its TCRdb copy is limited to in-frame clones, with some not included. For V, J and clone size, that table is used; D and trimming come from the DNA. The sample yields 100,000 to 150,000 clones, approximately 84% seen once. This TCR derives from a woman aged 80 or over with acute or convalescent COVID-19. This rearrangement joins TRBV6-6 to TRBJ2-2; D is perhaps TRBD2 (7 bases). Sequenced material: peripheral blood. CDR3 bases: TGTGCCAGCAGTTACTCGCTAGGGGGAGGGACCGGGGAGCTGTTTTTT. Translated: CASSYSLGGGTGELFF.